Listed here are 12 T cell receptor beta chains from one sample, sequenced in a study of CD8 T cells in ankylosing spondylitis. Each CDR3 protein is one row after TCRdb ran MiXCR on the 5' RACE reads. There are about 130,000 distinct CDR3 sequences in the sample; roughly 6.6% occur only once, and approximately 13% lies in the top ten. The material sequenced was blood, either unsorted or a sorted T cell fraction (not recorded which). Receptor source: a female donor with ankylosing spondylitis or in good health (not recorded which).

This clonotype came up many times. This chain joins TRBV12-3 or TRBV12-4 and TRBJ2-3, with D possibly being TRBD1 (6 bases). The CDR3 is made up of 15 amino acids. Trimming removed 2 bases at V and 1 base at J, with 10 bases between. The CDR3 region is CASSLQGSGTDTQYF. CDR3 coding DNA: TGTGCCAGCAGTTTACAGGGGTCGGGCACAGATACGCAGTATTTT.

This clonotype was counted only a few times. The chain is built from TRBV5-1 and TRBJ2-1; 10 bases are a match to TRBD2. Germline loops: CDR1 SGHRS, CDR2 YFSETQ. V was clipped by 1 base and J by 5 bases; unmatched bases: 9. This CDR3 spans 17 amino acids. CDR3 sequence (DNA): TGCGCCAGCAGCTTGTTCAAAGGACTAGCGGCGAACAATGAGCAGTTCTTC. Translated: CASSLFKGLAANNEQFF.

This clonotype has ten or more counts. The chain is built from TRBV6-1 and TRBJ2-1; perhaps TRBD1 as D (6 bases). The V and J ends lost 6 bases and 7 bases respectively, with 16 bases between them. Germline CDR1 and CDR2: MNHNS and SASEGT. This CDR3 contains 14 residues. In DNA, the CDR3 is TGTGCCAGCAGCCCCATGGCCGGGACAAATGAGCAGTTCTTC. Amino acids: CASSPMAGTNEQFF.

There are many counts of this clonotype. The rearrangement links TRBV12-3 or TRBV12-4 to TRBJ1-4; TRBD1 aligns across 10 bases. This CDR3 spans 16 amino acids. Unmatched junction bases numbered 1, after V lost 3 bases and J lost 0 bases. The CDR3 bases are TGTGCCAGCAGTTTTGGACAGGGGGCAACTAATGAAAAACTGTTTTTT. Translating it yields CASSFGQGATNEKLFF.

This clonotype was recorded at least ten times. Here the CDR3 reads CASSPTSVRGEQYF. The CDR3 coding sequence is TGCGCCAGCAGCCCAACTAGCGTTCGGGGCGAGCAGTACTTC. This chain joins TRBV5-1 and TRBJ2-7, with 7 bases lining up with TRBD2. The trim removed 4 bases at V and 6 bases at J, leaving 10 bases unmatched. Germline V gene lookup returns CDR1 SGHRS and CDR2 YFSETQ. This CDR3 is built from 14 residues.

This clonotype occurred many times. This chain's CDR3 is CASSLDSAFYTF. CDR3 bases: TGTGCCAGCAGTCTAGACAGTGCTTTCTACACCTTC. This chain links TRBV6-5 with TRBJ1-2; TRBD1 might be the D (5 bases). The V and J ends lost 5 bases and 10 bases respectively, with 14 bases between them. Germline CDR1 MNHEY, CDR2 SVGAGI. The CDR3 has 12 residues.

This clonotype was recorded many times. The chain has TRBV27 and TRBJ2-5, with 10 bases identical to TRBD1. CDR1 is MNHEY and CDR2 is SMNVEV in the germline V gene (reference sequence). The CDR3 runs 15 residues. V shed 4 bases and J 5 bases; nucleotides not matched to a gene: 7. The DNA for the CDR3 is TGTGCCAGCAGTTGGGGGGACAGGGGATGGGAGACCCAGTACTTC. It is translated as CASSWGDRGWETQYF.

In this sample, this clonotype turned up many times. The V and J genes are TRBV24-1 and TRBJ2-1, with D perhaps assigned TRBD1 or TRBD2 (6 bases each). The CDR3 spans 15 residues. CDR1 KGHDR and CDR2 SFDVKD come from the germline V gene. V was trimmed by 5 bases and J by 7 bases, leaving 17 bases between them. The CDR3 spells CATSGGARGYNEQFF. CDR3 DNA sequence: TGTGCCACCAGTGGCGGGGCGAGGGGGTATAATGAGCAGTTCTTC.

This clonotype has at least ten counts. The chain employs TRBV15 and TRBJ2-1; TRBD2 aligns across 13 bases. Germline-derived CDR1 and CDR2 are LNHNV and YYDKDF (reference sequence). J lost 4 bases, V lost 2 bases, and 2 bases had no gene match. The CDR3 totals 16 residues. DNA for the CDR3: TGTGCCACCAGCAGAAGGACTAGCGGGGGTTACAATGAGCAGTTCTTC. This encodes CATSRRTSGGYNEQFF.

Ten or more counts support this clonotype. V gene TRBV5-1 combines with J gene TRBJ1-1, with D possibly TRBD1 on 6 matching bases. V lost 4 bases, J lost 6 bases, and 13 bases lay in between. Looked up from germline, CDR1 is SGHRS and CDR2 is YFSETQ. The CDR3 has 13 amino acids. CDR3 amino acids: CASSVTGSAEAFF. The CDR3 DNA is TGCGCCAGCAGCGTAACAGGGTCCGCTGAAGCTTTCTTT.

This clonotype was seen ten or more times. The CDR3 here is CASSEAYSYGYTF. In DNA, the CDR3 is TGTGCCAGCAGTGAAGCTTATTCCTATGGCTACACCTTC. The chain recombines TRBV6-1 with TRBJ1-2; no clear D. The germline gives CDR1 MNHNS, CDR2 SASEGT. This CDR3 is 13 amino acids long. Trimming shortened V by 0 bases and J by 4 bases, and 6 bases separated the two germline ends.

At least ten counts were recorded for this clonotype. The rearrangement uses TRBV12-3 or TRBV12-4 and TRBJ2-1; no definite D call. The V gene lost 5 bases and the J gene lost 6 bases, with 17 bases spanning the gap. This CDR3 is built from 15 residues. The CDR3 DNA follows: TGTGCCAGCAGTCCCATTGGGTACTGGTTCAATGAGCAGTTCTTC. Protein: CASSPIGYWFNEQFF.